These 5 T cell receptor beta chains were sequenced from one sample in a study of blood T cell repertoires in COVID-19. Only in-frame clones appear in the TCRdb table, and some are missing; sequencing was by immunoSEQ multiplex PCR. The data show 150,000 to 180,000 clones, approximately 81% seen once. Sequencing was done on a sample of peripheral blood. Every receptor here comes from a woman in her sixties with COVID-19, enrolled during active disease.

V and J are TRBV27 and TRBJ1-2; D uncertain. Germline V gene lookup returns CDR1 MNHEY and CDR2 SMNVEV (reference sequence). Trimming took 5 bases from V and 4 from J, leaving 23 bases between them. CDR3 length equals 17 residues. The CDR3 reads CASSPRTLTSRSYGYTF. The CDR3 nucleotides are TGTGCCAGCAGTCCCCGAACCCTGACTAGTAGGTCCTATGGCTACACCTTC.

This clone was picked up one time. The chain links TRBV5-1 to TRBJ1-1; D is possibly TRBD1 (5 bases). Germline-derived CDR1 and CDR2 are SGHRS and YFSETQ. The CDR3 extends over 14 amino acids. Trimming took 4 bases from V and 4 from J, leaving 14 bases between them. CDR3 bases: TGCGCCAGCAGCAACCGGAACACAGGCACTGAAGCTTTCTTT. Translation gives CASSNRNTGTEAFF.

This chain links TRBV25-1 with TRBJ1-1; D uncertain. CDR1 is MGHDK, CDR2 SYGVNS, per germline. Trimming stripped 5 bases from V and 5 bases from J, with 12 bases between. The CDR3 length is 13 residues. CDR3 protein: CASSRGYDTEAFF. The DNA for the CDR3 is TGTGCCAGCAGTCGGGGATATGATACTGAAGCTTTCTTT.

V and J are TRBV19 and TRBJ1-1; 7 bases are a match to TRBD1. This CDR3 contains 14 residues. Germline loops: CDR1 LNHDA, CDR2 SQIVND (reference sequence). Trimming at V came to 8 bases and at J to 1 base, leaving 7 bases not matched to a gene. As DNA, the CDR3 is TGTGCCAGTTGGAGGGGGCTCGGGAACACTGAAGCTTTCTTT. It encodes CASWRGLGNTEAFF.

The rearrangement joins TRBV6-5 to TRBJ2-1, with 11 bases fitting TRBD2. CDR3 length: 14 amino acids. Germline values: CDR1 MNHEY, CDR2 SVGAGI. Germline trimming cut 7 bases from V and 8 bases from J; bases unmatched to any gene: 7. CDR3 sequence: CASNSGGASDEQFF. In nucleotides, the CDR3 is TGTGCCAGCAATAGCGGGGGGGCCTCCGATGAGCAGTTCTTC.